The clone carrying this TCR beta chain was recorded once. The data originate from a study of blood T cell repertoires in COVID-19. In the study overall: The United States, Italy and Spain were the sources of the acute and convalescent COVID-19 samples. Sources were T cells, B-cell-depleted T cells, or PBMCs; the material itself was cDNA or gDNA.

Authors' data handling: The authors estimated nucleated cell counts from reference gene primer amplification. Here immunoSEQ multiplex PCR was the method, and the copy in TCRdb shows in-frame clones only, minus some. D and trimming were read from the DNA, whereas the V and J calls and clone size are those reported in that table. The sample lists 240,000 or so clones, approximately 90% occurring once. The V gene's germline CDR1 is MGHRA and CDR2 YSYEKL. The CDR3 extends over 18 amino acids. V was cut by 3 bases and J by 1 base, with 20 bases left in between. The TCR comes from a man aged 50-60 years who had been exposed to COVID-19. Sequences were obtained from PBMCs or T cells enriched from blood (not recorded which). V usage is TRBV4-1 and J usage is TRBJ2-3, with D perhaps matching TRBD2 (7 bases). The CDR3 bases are TGCGCCAGCAGCCAGGACGCCGGGGGCGGGGGTCGCACAGATACGCAGTATTTT. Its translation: CASSQDAGGGGRTDTQYF.